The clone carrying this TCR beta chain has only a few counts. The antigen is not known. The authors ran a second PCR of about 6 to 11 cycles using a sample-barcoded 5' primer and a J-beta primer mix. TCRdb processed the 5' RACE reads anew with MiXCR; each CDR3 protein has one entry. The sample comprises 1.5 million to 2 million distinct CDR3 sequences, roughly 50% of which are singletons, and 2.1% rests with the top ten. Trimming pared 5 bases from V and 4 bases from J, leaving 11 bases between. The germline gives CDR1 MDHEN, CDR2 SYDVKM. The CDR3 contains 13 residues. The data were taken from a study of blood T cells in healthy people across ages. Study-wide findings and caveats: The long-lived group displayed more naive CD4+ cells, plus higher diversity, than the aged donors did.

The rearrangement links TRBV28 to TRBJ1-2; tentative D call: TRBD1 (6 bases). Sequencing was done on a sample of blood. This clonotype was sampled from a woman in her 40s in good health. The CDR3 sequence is CASSVTGIYGYTF. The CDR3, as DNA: TGTGCCAGCAGTGTCACAGGGATCTATGGCTACACCTTC.